One and the same sample provided the 12 T cell receptor beta chains below, sequenced in a study of T cell changes during pregnancy in multiple sclerosis. Only in-frame clones appear in the TCRdb table, and some are missing; sequencing was by immunoSEQ multiplex PCR. The sample shows about 40,000 clones, roughly 90% of them seen only once. The specimen comprised CD8+ T cells from peripheral blood mononuclear cells, sampled in the first trimester of pregnancy. Source of these receptors: a female donor with multiple sclerosis, enrolled in a pregnancy study.

The chain uses TRBV7-9 and TRBJ1-1; D may be TRBD1 (6 bases). The CDR3 spans 13 residues. Germline-derived CDR1 and CDR2 are SEHNR and FQNEAQ (reference sequence). V gave up 0 bases and J gave up 11 bases, with 13 bases separating them. The CDR3 DNA is TGTGCCAGCAGCTTAGCTTACAGGGCTGCGGCTTTCTTT. It is translated as CASSLAYRAAAFF.

This chain connects TRBV28 to TRBJ1-5; TRBD1 is a possible D gene (5 bases). Trimming stripped 3 bases from V and 0 bases from J, with 15 bases between. This CDR3 has 17 residues. Per the germline V gene, CDR1 is MDHEN and CDR2 is SYDVKM. CDR3 in amino acids: CASSFSRQGYSNQPQHF. The CDR3 nucleotides are TGTGCCAGCAGTTTTTCGCGTCAGGGATATAGCAATCAGCCCCAGCATTTT.

The V call is TRBV9, the J call TRBJ2-2; unclear D gene. The CDR3 runs to 14 residues. Germline V CDR1 and CDR2: SGDLS, YYNGEE. The germline V and J ends were trimmed by 0 bases and 6 bases, with 9 bases remaining between them. CDR3 nucleotide sequence: TGTGCCAGCAGCGTAGCTTCTAGTTCCGGGGAGCTGTTTTTT. This gives the protein CASSVASSSGELFF. The variable domain in full, with the rest retrieved from reference TRBV9 and TRBJ2-2, is DSGVTQTPKHLITATGQRVTLRCSPRSGDLSVYWYQQSLDQGLQFLIQYYNGEERAKGNILERFSAQQFPDLHSELNLSSLELGDSALYFCASSVASSSGELFFGEGSRLTVL.

The chain recombines TRBV15 with TRBJ1-1; no definite D call. V was cut by 3 bases and J by 3 bases, with 8 bases left in between. CDR1 LNHNV and CDR2 YYDKDF come from the germline V gene (reference sequence). The CDR3 length is 13 residues. CDR3 sequence (DNA): TGTGCCACCAGCAGTGGGAGTCACACTGAAGCTTTCTTT. This gives the protein CATSSGSHTEAFF.

The J gene is TRBJ2-3, the V gene TRBV21-1; TRBD1 was called by the table and not checked on the DNA. TRBV21-1 is noted as a pseudogene. This CDR3 comprises 18 residues. CDR3 nucleotides: TGTGCCAGCAGAAGGACCCAGACAGGTGCTACTAGCACAGATACGCAGTATTTT. Encoded protein: CASRRTQTGATSTDTQYF.

The chain uses TRBV30 and TRBJ1-1; no definite D call. Germline V gene lookup returns CDR1 GTSNPN and CDR2 SVGIG (reference sequence). CDR3 length: 12 amino acids. Trimming cost V 4 bases and J 5 bases, with 11 bases left between them. This CDR3 is CAWTVGRTEAFF. The CDR3 coding sequence is TGTGCCTGGACGGTCGGTCGGACTGAAGCTTTCTTT.

The chain carries TRBV19 and TRBJ1-2; 7 positions match TRBD1. CDR1 and CDR2 from the germline V gene are LNHDA and SQIVND (reference sequence). The V and J ends lost 5 bases and 3 bases, in that order; junction bases with no gene match: 6. The CDR3 has 14 amino acids. CDR3 residues: CASSRQGLDYGYTF. The DNA of the CDR3 is TGTGCCAGTAGTCGACAGGGTTTGGACTATGGCTACACCTTC.

The CDR3: CASSPWGEPNTEAFF. For the CDR3, the DNA is TGTGCCAGCAGTCCCTGGGGAGAGCCAAACACTGAAGCTTTCTTT. The rearrangement links TRBV27 to TRBJ1-1; D gene ambiguous. The V and J ends lost 5 bases and 2 bases respectively, with 15 bases between them. The CDR3 runs to 15 residues. Germline V gives CDR1 MNHEY, CDR2 SMNVEV (reference sequence).

This clone has only one observation. The chain has TRBV9 and TRBJ2-3; 14 positions match TRBD2. With 7 bases clipped from V and 5 bases from J, the junction kept 12 bases outside the gene matches. The germline CDR1 and CDR2 sequences are SGDLS and YYNGEE. The CDR3 is 17 amino acids. The CDR3 here is CASGETSGGARIDTQYF. CDR3 in DNA: TGTGCCAGCGGGGAGACTAGCGGGGGGGCTAGGATAGATACGCAGTATTTT.

The chain employs TRBV19 and TRBJ2-7, with TRBD1 as a possible D gene (5 bases). V lost 3 bases to trimming and J lost 2 bases, with 8 bases between them. Germline-derived CDR1 and CDR2 are LNHDA and SQIVND (reference sequence). There are 13 residues in the CDR3. The CDR3 loop is CASSMQGTYEQYF. DNA of the CDR3: TGTGCCAGTAGTATGCAGGGCACCTACGAGCAGTACTTC.

The V gene is TRBV4-2, the J gene TRBJ2-7; 7 bases agree with TRBD2. The germline V gene encodes CDR1 LGHNA and CDR2 YNFKEQ. This CDR3 has 16 amino acids. Losses at the gene ends were 0 bases for V and 0 bases for J; bases not matched to a gene: 5. The CDR3 sequence: CASSQDLWGGSYEQYF. The CDR3 nucleotides are TGTGCCAGCAGCCAAGATCTATGGGGGGGCTCCTACGAGCAGTACTTC.

J is TRBJ2-7 and V is TRBV6-5; D unclear. The germline CDR1 and CDR2 sequences are MNHEY and SVGAGI. Trimming shortened V by 5 bases and J by 5 bases, and 10 bases separated the two germline ends. The CDR3 sequence is 12 residues long. CDR3 amino acids: CASSPSEDEQYF. DNA of the CDR3: TGTGCCAGCAGTCCGTCAGAGGACGAGCAGTACTTC.